Sequencing of this T cell receptor (beta chain) was carried out in a study of CD4 and CD8 cells across lung adenocarcinoma regions (dated by TCRdb to 2016 to 2018). Looking at the study overall: The study compared tumor centers with tumor margins to examine intratumor heterogeneity of the T cell receptor repertoire.

The protocol used for the library was PCR. The sequencer listed for this sample is HiSeq X Ten. TCRdb reworked the public reads: Q25 trimming with fastp, MiXCR clone assembly, productive beta chains retained. Records with the same CDR3 protein are collapsed into one entry carrying the most frequent genes and DNA. This sample lists more than 25,000 distinct CDR3 sequences; around 53% were detected once. The top ten constitute approximately 46% of the sample. This clonotype appeared a few times. Its binding antigen is unknown. Per-nucleotide qualities are absent, and no much larger clonotype sits a single base away. Sequences MNHNS (CDR1) and SASEGT (CDR2) are obtained from the germline V gene. The CDR3 runs 11 amino acids, cysteine and phenylalanine included. Just the 33-base CDR3 DNA is kept, in frame starting at base 1. The germline ends are 11 bases apart after V is trimmed by 7 bases and J by 7 bases.

The donors were patients who had localized lung adenocarcinoma, which is a subtype of non-small cell lung cancer. Samples were obtained from the centers of localized lung adenocarcinomas. For TCR repertoire analysis, CD8+ T cells from tumor tissue were profiled separately from CD4+ T cells. The sequenced material came from CD8+ T cells from the center of a lung tumor. Interpreted using the paper, the cell subset or site label stands for: tumor center region. The chain was built from TRBV6-1 and TRBJ2-7; TRBD2 is a possible D gene, resting on 6 matching bases. This receptor was obtained from a male donor with lung adenocarcinoma. The CD4 and CD8 labels of this study may be unreliable. The DNA sequence is as follows: TGTGCCAGCACCTTTCGGGGGGAGCAGTACTTC. Its protein is CASTFRGEQYF.